This T cell receptor (beta chain) was obtained from a study of T-cell reconstitution after alpha-beta-depleted transplantation in children. Molecular barcoding with unique molecular identifiers was used for the TCRbeta library. TCRdb re-analysed the PCR reads in MiXCR, keeping a single row per CDR3 protein. Of hundreds of thousands of distinct CDR3 sequences in the sample, roughly 15% were seen once. CDR3 length equals 15 residues. Trimming left V 5 bases short and J 4 bases short, with 17 bases between. Sequencing was performed on PBMCs, taken from the stem cell graft. The rearrangement joins TRBV12-3 or TRBV12-4 to TRBJ1-1, with D tentatively TRBD1 (6 bases). The receptor was isolated from a human donor who donated a stem cell graft to a child with Fanconi anemia. The CDR3 protein is CASSMTGAKSTEAFF. The CDR3 DNA sequence: TGTGCCAGCAGTATGACAGGAGCCAAATCCACTGAAGCTTTCTTT.